This T cell receptor beta chain was recorded in a study of blood T cell repertoires in COVID-19. Overall study: Sites in the United States, Italy and Spain provided acute and convalescent COVID-19 samples. PBMCs, B-cell-depleted T cells, or T cells were the source of the cDNA or gDNA that made up the material.

V lost 8 bases to trimming and J lost 8 bases, with 10 bases between them. This CDR3 contains 12 residues. Original methodology: How many nucleated cells were present was estimated from reference gene primer amplification. Data came from immunoSEQ multiplex PCR; TCRdb stores just in-frame clones and leaves some out. The DNA was the basis for D and trimming; V, J and clone size are from that table. The sample records roughly 180,000 clones, 70% to 85% being singletons. This sequence was found in a human donor in a cohort sampled during active COVID-19. Sequences were obtained from peripheral blood. The chain couples TRBV12-3 or TRBV12-4 to TRBJ1-6, with TRBD1 as a possible D gene (5 bases). The CDR3 DNA follows: TGTGCCAGCCGGAGGGGATATTCACCCCTCCACTTT. The encoded protein is CASRRGYSPLHF.